These 13 T cell receptor beta chains originate from one sample sequenced in a study of OX40 agonist ivuxolimab in advanced cancers. Some clones are missing from TCRdb's copy, which holds only in-frame ones; the method was immunoSEQ multiplex PCR. The table shows 50,000 to 65,000 clones, with under 95% occurring only once. The specimen was CD4+ or CD8+ T cells sorted from blood, collected in a trial of the OX40 agonist ivuxolimab. The receptor source for this set is an adult with an advanced solid tumor such as melanoma, head and neck, liver or kidney cancer.

Concerning this clone: This CDR3 is missing its conserved last phenylalanine or tryptophan, likely due to a read error. The chain uses TRBV7-6 and TRBJ1-5; D gene unclear. The CDR3 covers 12 residues. Per germline, CDR1 SGHVS and CDR2 FNYEAQ. The germline V and J ends were trimmed by 1 base and 6 bases, with 4 bases remaining between them. In DNA form, the CDR3 reads TGTGCCAGCAGCTTAGTAGGTCAGCCCCAGCATCTT. Translation: CASSLVGQPQHL.

The chain joins TRBV13 to TRBJ2-2; D call uncertain. This CDR3 has 12 amino acids. Trimming took off 1 base at V and 6 bases at J, with 3 bases between the two ends. The germline V gene has CDR1 PRHDT and CDR2 FYEKMQ (reference sequence). CDR3 residues: CASSLEAGELFF. The CDR3 coding sequence is TGTGCCAGCAGCTTAGAAGCCGGGGAGCTGTTTTTT.

The chain recombines TRBV5-6 with TRBJ1-5; D remains unclear. Trimming shortened V by 3 bases and J by 8 bases, and 12 bases separated the two germline ends. Germline values: CDR1 SGHDT, CDR2 YYEEEE. CDR3 length: 13 amino acids. The CDR3 loop is CASSSANVEPQHF. CDR3 nucleotides: TGTGCCAGCAGCTCTGCCAATGTTGAGCCCCAGCATTTT.

The chain uses TRBV28 and TRBJ1-2; the match to TRBD1 covers 8 bases. The CDR3 is made up of 14 amino acids. Per the germline V gene, CDR1 is MDHEN and CDR2 is SYDVKM. Losses at the gene ends were 5 bases for V and 8 bases for J; bases not matched to a gene: 10. In nucleotides, the CDR3 is TGTGCCAGCAGTCACAGGGGGACCGTCTGGGGCTACACCTTC. It yields the protein CASSHRGTVWGYTF.

This chain joins TRBV30 and TRBJ2-7; D remains ambiguous. V was pared by 1 base and J by 6 bases, with 7 bases between. The germline CDR1 and CDR2 sequences are GTSNPN and SVGIG (reference sequence). CDR3 size: 11 residues. The CDR3, as DNA: TGTGCCTGGAGTGAAGGGTCCGAGCAGTACTTC. Protein sequence: CAWSEGSEQYF.

The CDR3 reads CASSINPGARGTEAFF. CDR3 DNA sequence: TGTGCCAGTAGTATAAATCCAGGGGCGAGGGGTACTGAAGCTTTCTTT. The V and J genes are TRBV19 and TRBJ1-1; the D gene is possibly TRBD1 (6 bases). This CDR3 has 16 amino acids. Trimming cost V 2 bases and J 5 bases, with 18 bases left between them. The germline CDR1 and CDR2 sequences are LNHDA and SQIVND (reference sequence).

This chain connects TRBV9 to TRBJ1-5, with a possible D match to TRBD1 (5 bases). This CDR3 spans 15 amino acids. Germline V CDR1 and CDR2: SGDLS, YYNGEE. Trimming shortened V by 0 bases and J by 4 bases, and 11 bases separated the two germline ends. The CDR3 here is CASSVGGAGNQPQHF. CDR3 coding DNA: TGTGCCAGCAGCGTAGGAGGGGCAGGGAATCAGCCCCAGCATTTT. Full variable domain (missing parts from reference TRBV9 and TRBJ1-5): DSGVTQTPKHLITATGQRVTLRCSPRSGDLSVYWYQQSLDQGLQFLIQYYNGEERAKGNILERFSAQQFPDLHSELNLSSLELGDSALYFCASSVGGAGNQPQHFGDGTRLSIL.

The rearrangement links TRBV29-1 to TRBJ1-1; TRBD1 aligns across 8 bases. Germline loops: CDR1 SQVTM, CDR2 ANQGSEA. There are 13 residues in the CDR3. Trimming cost V 5 bases and J 5 bases; bases outside gene matches: 7. CDR3: CSVFQGARTEAFF. CDR3 DNA sequence: TGCAGCGTTTTTCAGGGGGCCCGGACTGAAGCTTTCTTT.

This chain joins TRBV4-3 and TRBJ2-1, with D maybe TRBD2 (5 bases). This CDR3 comprises 17 residues. Germline values: CDR1 LGHNA, CDR2 YSLEER. Trimming shortened V by 2 bases and J by 6 bases, and 20 bases separated the two germline ends. The CDR3 DNA is TGCGCCAGCAGCCAAAGCGCGTGGAGGACCTTGGGCAATGAGCAGTTCTTC. Its translation: CASSQSAWRTLGNEQFF.

V usage is TRBV9 and J usage is TRBJ2-1; 10 nucleotides match TRBD2. From germline, CDR1 is SGDLS and CDR2 YYNGEE. The CDR3 contains 17 residues. V shed 4 bases and J 2 bases; nucleotides not matched to a gene: 9. The CDR3 spells CASSPRSGGAAYNEQFF. Here the CDR3 DNA reads TGTGCCAGCAGCCCCCGGAGCGGGGGGGCTGCCTACAATGAGCAGTTCTTC.

The count of this clone is one. The V gene is TRBV13, the J gene TRBJ2-5; perhaps TRBD1 as D (6 bases). The CDR3 runs to 14 residues. Trimming removed 5 bases at V and 3 bases at J, with 13 bases between. Germline V gene sequence: CDR1 PRHDT, CDR2 FYEKMQ (reference sequence). In DNA form, the CDR3 reads TGTGCCAGCAGCCCAGGACCAGGGGAAGAGACCCAGTACTTC. Translation gives CASSPGPGEETQYF.

This chain links TRBV29-1 with TRBJ2-1; D is possibly TRBD1 (6 bases). Germline-derived CDR1 and CDR2 are SQVTM and ANQGSEA. CDR3 size: 11 residues. V lost 7 bases, J lost 4 bases, and 8 bases lay in between. CDR3 in DNA: TGCAGCGGGGACAAGTACAATGAGCAGTTCTTC. Translating it yields CSGDKYNEQFF.

This clone was counted once. The chain carries TRBV4-1 and TRBJ1-2; D gene unclear. Germline values: CDR1 MGHRA, CDR2 YSYEKL. CDR3 length equals 13 residues. V lost 2 bases and J lost 8, with 12 bases in between. CDR3 sequence (DNA): TGCGCCAGCAGCCAACCGGACGGGTACGGCTACACCTTC. Translated: CASSQPDGYGYTF.